This T cell receptor (beta chain) was captured in a study of blood T cell repertoires in COVID-19. Across the whole study: Italy, Spain and the United States were the sources of the convalescent and acute COVID-19 samples. PBMCs, B-cell-depleted T cells, or T cells provided the cDNA or gDNA that made up the material.

The V gene's germline CDR1 is LNHDA and CDR2 SQIVND (reference sequence). The CDR3 is 14 amino acids. The V end lost 5 bases, the J end lost 2 bases, and 10 bases lay between the germline ends. Original processing methods: For nucleated cells, counts were estimated from reference gene primer amplification. Measured with immunoSEQ multiplex PCR; TCRdb has only the in-frame clones, and not every one. The V and J calls and clone size are taken from that table; D and trimming were inferred from the DNA. The sample has 450,000 or so clones; around 90% are singletons. Enrollment of patients from Seattle took place during active infection, with longitudinal follow-up.

This chain connects TRBV19 to TRBJ2-1, with D unresolved. The sample was peripheral blood. The source of this sequence is a young man with COVID-19, enrolled during active disease. The CDR3 bases are TGTGCCAGTAGTGAACAGATTGCCTACAATGAGCAGTTCTTC. The encoded protein is CASSEQIAYNEQFF.